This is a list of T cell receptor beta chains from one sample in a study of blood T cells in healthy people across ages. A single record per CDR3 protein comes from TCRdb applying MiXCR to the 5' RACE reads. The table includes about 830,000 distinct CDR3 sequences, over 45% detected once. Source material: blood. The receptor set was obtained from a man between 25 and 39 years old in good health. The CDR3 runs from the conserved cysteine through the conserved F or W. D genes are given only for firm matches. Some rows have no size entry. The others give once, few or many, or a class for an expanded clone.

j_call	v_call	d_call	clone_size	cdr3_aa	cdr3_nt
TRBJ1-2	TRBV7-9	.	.	CASSLEGFPLYGYTF	TGTGCCAGCAGCTTAGAGGGGTTCCCGCTCTATGGCTACACCTTC
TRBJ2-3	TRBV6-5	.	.	CASSYRGRSTDTQYF	TGTGCCAGCAGTTACCGGGGACGGAGCACAGATACGCAGTATTTT
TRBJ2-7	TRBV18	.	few	CASSATGLGYEQYF	TGTGCCAGCTCAGCGACTGGATTAGGATACGAGCAGTACTTC
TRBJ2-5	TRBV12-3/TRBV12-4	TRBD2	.	CASSTGGGETQYF	TGTGCCAGCAGCACGGGCGGGGGTGAGACCCAGTACTTC
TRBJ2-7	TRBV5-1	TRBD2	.	CASSLDFSRGETYEQYF	TGCGCCAGCAGCTTGGATTTCAGCCGGGGGGAAACCTACGAGCAGTACTTC
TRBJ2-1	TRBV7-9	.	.	CASSPFMGAVSYNEQFF	TGTGCCAGCAGCCCGTTTATGGGAGCGGTCTCCTACAATGAGCAGTTCTTC
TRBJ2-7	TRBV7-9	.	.	CASSLGSGGHRRLYEQYF	TGTGCCAGCAGCTTAGGATCCGGGGGCCACCGTCGACTCTACGAGCAGTACTTC
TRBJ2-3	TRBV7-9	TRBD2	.	CASSLTGGSGTDTQYF	TGTGCCAGCAGCTTAACCGGGGGGTCCGGCACAGATACGCAGTATTTT
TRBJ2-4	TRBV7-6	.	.	CASSLEARAKNIQYF	TGTGCCAGCAGCTTAGAAGCTAGGGCCAAAAACATTCAGTACTTC
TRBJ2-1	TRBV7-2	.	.	CASSLWSSSYNEQFF	TGTGCCAGCAGCTTATGGTCAAGCTCCTACAATGAGCAGTTCTTC
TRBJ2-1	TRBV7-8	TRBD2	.	CASTIPSGYNEQFF	TGTGCAAGCACCATTCCTAGCGGGTACAATGAGCAGTTCTTC
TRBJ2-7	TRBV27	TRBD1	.	CASQFKGAREQYF	TGTGCCAGCCAATTTAAGGGGGCGCGTGAGCAGTACTTC
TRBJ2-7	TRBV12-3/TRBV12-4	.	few	CASRSRLAYEQYF	TGTGCCAGCCGGAGCCGGTTGGCCTACGAGCAGTACTTC